The 18 T cell receptor beta chains given below trace back to one sample, sequenced in a study of OX40 agonist ivuxolimab in advanced cancers. Libraries were built with the immunoSEQ multiplex PCR assay. Drawn from immuneACCESS, this table holds only the in-frame rearrangements with V and J called that TCRdb kept. Clones are partly lost; checked studies trace under half to an unresolved V gene and leave the rest unexplained. The sample has roughly 36,000 clones on record, roughly 74% of them singletons. The ten largest clones capture about an eighth of the sample. Sample: CD4+ or CD8+ T cells sorted from blood, taken in a trial of the OX40 agonist ivuxolimab. These receptors were taken from an adult with an advanced solid tumor such as melanoma, head and neck, liver or kidney cancer.

This clone was observed once. The chain is built from TRBV6-6 and TRBJ1-2; tentative D call: TRBD1 (5 bases). The CDR3 totals 13 residues. The V and J ends lost 5 bases and 3 bases respectively, with 10 bases between them. Germline CDR1 is MNHNY and CDR2 is SVGAGI (reference sequence). CDR3 loop: CASSPGLDYGYTF. CDR3 sequence (DNA): TGTGCCAGCAGTCCAGGGCTCGACTATGGCTACACCTTC.

The V and J genes are TRBV6-6 and TRBJ1-6; no clear D gene. V lost 4 bases to trimming and J lost 0 bases, with 7 bases between them. The CDR3 sequence is 15 residues long. Germline V gene lookup returns CDR1 MNHNY and CDR2 SVGAGI (reference sequence). Here the CDR3 DNA reads TGTGCCAGCAGTTCCTGGAGCTCCTATAATTCACCCCTCCACTTT. This codes for CASSSWSSYNSPLHF.

This clone was seen a few times. This sample also contains other DNA sequences that code for the same CDR3. This rearrangement joins TRBV5-1 to TRBJ1-1, with D maybe TRBD1 (5 bases). The CDR3 length is 17 residues. With 1 base removed from V and 1 base from J, the gap between germline ends came to 17 bases. Germline lookup yields CDR1 SGHRS and CDR2 YFSETQ. CDR3 protein: CASSLRGESGANTEAFF. The CDR3 nucleotides are TGCGCCAGCAGCTTGAGAGGGGAAAGTGGGGCGAACACTGAAGCTTTCTTT.

A remark on this clone: Relative to the germline gene, one junction end is altered; a read error may explain this. V usage is TRBV10-3 and J usage is TRBJ2-2, with a tentative D call TRBD1 (6 bases). Germline V gives CDR1 ENHRY, CDR2 SYGVKD. There are 15 residues in the CDR3. CDR3 region: CAIKRQVANTRELFF. In DNA, the CDR3 is TGTGCCATCAAGAGACAGGTCGCGAACACCAGGGAGCTGTTTTTT.

This chain uses TRBV4-1 with TRBJ1-3; D unclear. The CDR3 is made up of 13 amino acids. V shed 5 bases and J shed 11 bases, with 16 bases lying between them. Germline CDR1 and CDR2: MGHRA and YSYEKL. The CDR3 spells CASSEVEGSPIYF. In nucleotides, the CDR3 is TGCGCCAGCAGCGAAGTAGAGGGTTCCCCCATATATTTT.

This clone appeared a few times. The genes are TRBV21-1 and TRBJ1-5; no DNA check was done on the table's D call, TRBD1. TRBV21-1 is described as a pseudogene. CDR3 size: 14 residues. The CDR3: CASSSPGGWQPQHF. CDR3 nucleotides: TGTGCCAGCAGCTCCCCAGGGGGTTGGCAGCCCCAGCATTTT.

This clone has just a few counts. The genes are TRBV13 and TRBJ2-1, with 11 bases matching TRBD2. The V segment lost 5 bases and the J segment 8 bases; nucleotides outside the gene matches: 11. Germline CDR1 PRHDT, CDR2 FYEKMQ (reference sequence). There are 16 residues in the CDR3. As DNA, the CDR3 is TGTGCCAGCAGCCCATTAGCGGGGGGGCCGGTTGATGAGCAGTTCTTC. It is translated as CASSPLAGGPVDEQFF.

V is TRBV9 and J is TRBJ2-5; D unclear. The CDR3 runs 16 residues. V lost 4 bases and J lost 1, with 17 bases in between. The germline V gene has CDR1 SGDLS and CDR2 YYNGEE. CDR3 region: CASSSHKTSLQETQYF. CDR3 nucleotide sequence: TGTGCCAGCAGCTCACACAAGACATCACTCCAAGAGACCCAGTACTTC.

This chain joins TRBV27 and TRBJ2-6; a possible D gene is TRBD1 (6 bases). The length of the CDR3 is 17 residues. The V gene lost 6 bases and the J gene lost 0 bases, with 15 bases spanning the gap. In germline, CDR1 is MNHEY, CDR2 SMNVEV (reference sequence). The CDR3 DNA reads as TGTGCCAGCAGCTTTCAGGGGCCCCTCTCTGGGGCCAACGTCCTGACTTTC. This translates into CASSFQGPLSGANVLTF.

This sequence joins TRBV7-9 and TRBJ2-1, with 7 bases fitting TRBD1. The CDR3 consists of 15 residues. The junction had 10 bases not matched to a gene; V was cut back by 4 bases and J by 7 bases. Germline CDR1 SEHNR, CDR2 FQNEAQ (reference sequence). Here the CDR3 reads CASSSTGALGNEQFF. The CDR3, as DNA: TGTGCCAGCAGCTCCACAGGGGCCCTGGGAAATGAGCAGTTCTTC.

This clone was counted a few times. The V gene is TRBV10-1, the J gene TRBJ2-2; the D is unclear. The germline V gene has CDR1 WNHNN and CDR2 SYGVQD (reference sequence). The CDR3 totals 13 residues. The V end was cut by 5 bases, the J end by 7 bases, with 11 bases between. Written as DNA, the CDR3 is TGCGCCAGCAGTATAGACCTTATCGGGGAGCTGTTTTTT. Translation: CASSIDLIGELFF.

The rearrangement uses TRBV30 and TRBJ1-2, with D possibly being TRBD1 (5 bases). The CDR3 spans 17 residues. The V end lost 2 bases, the J end lost 1 base, and 20 bases lay between the germline ends. Per the germline V gene, CDR1 is GTSNPN and CDR2 is SVGIG (reference sequence). Here the CDR3 DNA reads TGTGCCTGGAGTCCGCTCGACACAGGACAACTTAACTATGGCTACACCTTC. It codes for CAWSPLDTGQLNYGYTF.

J is TRBJ2-3 and V is TRBV5-5, with unresolved D. This CDR3 is built from 13 residues. V was pared by 3 bases and J by 5 bases, with 10 bases between. The germline V gene encodes CDR1 SGHKS and CDR2 YYEKEE (reference sequence). CDR3 sequence reads: CASSSLLGDTQYF. CDR3 in DNA: TGTGCCAGCAGCTCCCTACTCGGAGATACGCAGTATTTT.

V is TRBV5-1 and J is TRBJ2-5, with TRBD2 identical over 7 bases. Germline lookup yields CDR1 SGHRS and CDR2 YFSETQ. The CDR3 is 14 amino acids. The ends lost 4 bases at V and 3 bases at J; junction bases unmatched: 6. The CDR3 here is CASSPRGWKETQYF. The CDR3 region has the DNA TGCGCCAGCAGCCCGCGGGGGTGGAAAGAGACCCAGTACTTC.

The chain links TRBV28 to TRBJ1-1, with D possibly matching TRBD1 (5 bases). The V and J ends lost 2 bases and 6 bases respectively, with 13 bases between them. This CDR3 spans 14 amino acids. Germline V lookup: CDR1 MDHEN, CDR2 SYDVKM. CDR3 coding DNA: TGTGCCAGCAGTTTAACAGGAAAGAGCGCTGAAGCTTTCTTT. Protein sequence: CASSLTGKSAEAFF.

On this clone: At one end the junction does not follow the germline gene, possibly because of a read error. The J gene is TRBJ2-1, the V gene TRBV14, with 9 bases that match TRBD1. This CDR3 spans 16 amino acids. The germline CDR1 and CDR2 sequences are SGHDN and FVKESK. The CDR3 bases are TGTGCCAGCAGCCTGGGGACAGGGACCTCCCACAATGAGCGGCTCTTC. As protein: CASSLGTGTSHNERLF.

V usage is TRBV5-1 and J usage is TRBJ1-4; no clear D. Germline V CDR1 and CDR2: SGHRS, YFSETQ. The length of the CDR3 is 15 residues. V dropped 2 bases and J dropped 0 bases, with 8 bases sitting between them. As DNA, the CDR3 is TGCGCCAGCAGCTTCGGTTGGGCAACTAATGAAAAACTGTTTTTT. Its translation is CASSFGWATNEKLFF.

V and J are TRBV4-2 and TRBJ1-2, with D tentatively TRBD1 (6 bases). This CDR3 contains 14 residues. Germline values: CDR1 LGHNA, CDR2 YNFKEQ. Trimming stripped 5 bases from V and 8 bases from J, with 18 bases between. CDR3 DNA sequence: TGTGCCAGCAGCGCACAGGGACGGAGTGGGGGCTACACCTTC. It yields the protein CASSAQGRSGGYTF.